One sample yielded the 5 T cell receptor beta chains listed below, sequenced in a study of technical replicates of blood from several donors (dated by TCRdb to 2015 to 2018). Library construction relied on the immunoSEQ multiplex PCR assay. TCRdb obtained this table from immuneACCESS and retained in-frame rearrangements with V and J assigned. These tables miss some clones; where compared with another copy, unresolved V genes account for less than half of the shortfall, and the remainder is unexplained. A total of 80,000 or so clones appear in this sample, approximately 94% of them only once. The ten largest make up about 0.35% of the sample. Material for sequencing was T cells isolated from PBMCs. Receptors originate from a human donor in good health.

The chain employs TRBV11-3 and TRBJ1-1, with D maybe TRBD1 (6 bases). The CDR3 is made up of 16 amino acids. Per the germline V gene, CDR1 is SGHNT and CDR2 is YENEEA. The V end lost 2 bases, the J end lost 6 bases, and 19 bases lay between the germline ends. CDR3 nucleotide sequence: TGTGCCAGCAGCTTACAACCGATACAGGGAATCTCTGAAGCTTTCTTT. Translated, it gives CASSLQPIQGISEAFF.

The V and J genes are TRBV27 and TRBJ2-1; the match to TRBD2 covers 8 bases. J was trimmed by 0 bases and V by 5 bases; bases with no gene match: 3. This CDR3 region has 15 residues. CDR1 and CDR2 from the germline V gene are MNHEY and SMNVEV (reference sequence). CDR3 DNA: TGTGCCAGCAGTCCACTAGCGGACTCCTACAATGAGCAGTTCTTC. Translated, it gives CASSPLADSYNEQFF.

The V call is TRBV2, the J call TRBJ2-5, with no clear D. The V end lost 3 bases, the J end lost 7 bases, and 9 bases lay between the germline ends. Germline V gene sequence: CDR1 SNHLY, CDR2 FYNNEI. The CDR3 contains 12 residues. The CDR3 nucleotides are TGTGCCAGCAGTGATTCCCTCGGGACCCAGTACTTC. Protein sequence: CASSDSLGTQYF.

The V and J genes are TRBV15 and TRBJ2-7; 7 bases agree with TRBD1. The trim removed 2 bases at V and 0 bases at J, leaving 7 bases unmatched. Per germline, CDR1 LNHNV and CDR2 YYDKDF (reference sequence). This CDR3 has 16 amino acids. CDR3 protein: CATSRPGQLSSYEQYF. CDR3 sequence (DNA): TGTGCCACCAGCAGACCGGGACAGCTAAGCTCCTACGAGCAGTACTTC.

In nucleotides, the CDR3 is TGTGCCAGCAGTCCACGGACAGGGAGCTCCTACGAGCAGTACTTC. It translates to CASSPRTGSSYEQYF. V gene TRBV27 combines with J gene TRBJ2-7; 8 bases map to TRBD1. The CDR3 is 15 amino acids. CDR1 and CDR2 from the germline V gene are MNHEY and SMNVEV (reference sequence). With 5 bases clipped from V and 0 bases from J, the junction kept 6 bases outside the gene matches.